This paragraph covers one TCR beta chain sequence. The target antigen is unknown. Germline CDR1 reads MDHEN; CDR2 reads SYDVKM. This CDR3 contains 14 residues. V shed 6 bases and J shed 2 bases, with 13 bases lying between them. TCRdb's copy holds only in-frame clones and misses some; the assay was immunoSEQ multiplex PCR. The sample holds approximately 150,000 clones; about 88% are singletons and the top ten take around 4%. This entry comes from a study of radiation and T cells in renal cell carcinoma. Study-level information: Nephrectomy followed 15 Gy stereotactic body radiation by 4 weeks. Study-level results: From baseline, blood top tumor clonotypes peaked at 2 weeks post-radiation. Pretreatment tumor biopsies were lacking, so baseline clonotypes are unknown.

As for time point: baseline pretreatment blood. Treatment: 15 Gy SBRT to primary tumor, nephrectomy 4 weeks later. The patient's renal cell carcinoma had clear cell pathology. This sequence was found in a woman between 65 and 79 years old with renal cell carcinoma. This specimen was blood, taken from a patient whose treatment included radiotherapy and nephrectomy. The rearrangement uses TRBV28 and TRBJ2-5; the D gene is possibly TRBD2 (6 bases). This CDR3 is CASRPGGPQETQYF. CDR3 nucleotide sequence: TGTGCCAGCAGACCCGGAGGGCCTCAAGAGACCCAGTACTTC.